A selection of T cell receptor beta chains follows, all from one sample in a study of OX40 agonist ivuxolimab in advanced cancers. Assay: immunoSEQ multiplex PCR; the TCRdb copy retains only in-frame clones and omits some. The sample carries tens of thousands of clones, about four fifths recorded once. Material: CD4+ or CD8+ T cells sorted from blood, obtained in a trial of the OX40 agonist ivuxolimab. The receptors here all came from an adult with an advanced solid tumor such as melanoma, head and neck, liver or kidney cancer. Each CDR3 is given with its conserved first and last residue. The order of the fields is D gene, V gene, clone size, J gene, CDR3 protein, CDR3 DNA. A D gene is named only where the DNA matches it firmly. Size is stated for part of the rows, as once, few or many counts, or as a class when the clone is expanded.

>NA|TRBV7-3|NA|TRBJ1-1
CASSPGHLNTEAFF
TGTGCCAGCAGCCCGGGACACCTGAACACTGAAGCTTTCTTT
>TRBD2|TRBV29-1|few|TRBJ2-5
CSVLLTSGRYETQYF
TGCAGCGTTCTATTGACTAGCGGGAGGTATGAGACCCAGTACTTC
>NA|TRBV5-1|NA|TRBJ2-3
CASSQTGGDTQYF
TGCGCCAGCAGCCAAACAGGCGGGGATACGCAGTATTTT
>NA|TRBV15|NA|TRBJ1-3
CATSRGGSSGNTIYF
TGTGCCACCAGCAGAGGGGGGTCGTCGGGAAACACCATATATTTT
>TRBD2|TRBV7-2|NA|TRBJ2-7
CASSLGAPAGVNEQYF
TGTGCCAGCAGCTTAGGAGCCCCTGCGGGAGTTAACGAGCAGTACTTC
>TRBD1|TRBV11-1|NA|TRBJ2-6
CASRGRTGQSGANVLTF
TGTGCCAGCCGAGGGCGGACAGGACAATCTGGGGCCAACGTCCTGACTTTC
>NA|TRBV18|once|TRBJ2-7
CASSLSTVQLYSFEQYF
TGTGCCAGCTCACTTTCGACAGTCCAACTTTATTCCTTCGAGCAGTACTTC
>NA|TRBV6-5|NA|TRBJ1-6
CASSGAGDGSPLHF
TGTGCCAGCAGCGGGGCGGGGGACGGTTCACCCCTCCACTTT
>TRBD1|TRBV9|NA|TRBJ1-2
CASSVGPEPLTGDYGYTF
TGTGCCAGCAGCGTAGGACCCGAGCCCCTGACAGGGGACTATGGCTACACCTTC
>TRBD1|TRBV14|NA|TRBJ2-7
CASSQRTGTGEQYF
TGTGCCAGCAGCCAACGGACAGGGACAGGCGAGCAGTACTTC
>NA|TRBV7-2|NA|TRBJ1-3
CASSLERISGNTIYF
TGTGCCAGCAGCTTAGAACGGATCTCTGGAAACACCATATATTTT
>NA|TRBV5-5|NA|TRBJ2-2
CASSLEFGGAANTGELFF
TGTGCCAGCAGCTTGGAGTTTGGGGGAGCGGCGAACACCGGGGAGCTGTTTTTT
>TRBD2|TRBV5-4|NA|TRBJ2-3
CASSSGTSGRGDTQYF
TGTGCCAGCAGCTCCGGGACTAGCGGGAGAGGAGATACGCAGTATTTT
>NA|TRBV30|NA|TRBJ1-2
CAWSVWGRQGGYGYTF
TGTGCCTGGAGTGTATGGGGCAGACAAGGGGGCTATGGCTACACCTTC
>TRBD2|TRBV7-6|NA|TRBJ2-3
CASSILAGTSTDTQYF
TGTGCCAGCAGCATACTAGCGGGGACAAGCACAGATACGCAGTATTTT
>TRBD1|TRBV6-5|NA|TRBJ2-7
CATGTGNNEQYF
TGTGCAACAGGGACAGGGAACAACGAGCAGTACTTC
>NA|TRBV5-1|NA|TRBJ1-1
CASSIATDTEAFF
TGCGCCAGCAGCATCGCTACAGACACTGAAGCTTTCTTT
>NA|TRBV9|NA|TRBJ2-2
CASSVVGYTGELFF
TGTGCCAGCAGCGTAGTGGGATATACCGGGGAGCTGTTTTTT
>TRBD1|TRBV10-3|NA|TRBJ1-2
CAISESGVGQGFYGYTF
TGTGCCATCAGTGAGTCAGGAGTGGGACAGGGCTTCTATGGCTACACCTTC
>NA|TRBV7-6|NA|TRBJ2-7
CASSLVGETLVHEQYF
TGTGCCAGCAGCTTAGTAGGGGAAACCCTCGTCCACGAGCAGTACTTC
>NA|TRBV11-2|NA|TRBJ2-2
CASSFVFVHSNTGELFF
TGTGCCAGCAGCTTCGTCTTTGTACACTCGAACACCGGGGAGCTGTTTTTT
>NA|TRBV15|NA|TRBJ1-6
CATSRATGESPLHF
TGTGCCACCAGCAGGGCCACCGGGGAATCACCCCTCCACTTT
>NA|TRBV7-2|once|TRBJ1-3
CASSLAAGWAGNTIYF
TGTGCCAGCAGCTTAGCGGCAGGGTGGGCTGGAAACACCATATATTTT
>NA|TRBV27|once|TRBJ2-1
CASRSVSNQGWNEQFF
TGTGCCAGCAGATCGGTCTCAAATCAAGGGTGGAATGAGCAGTTCTTC
>NA|TRBV7-9|few|TRBJ2-3
CASSFRTATDTQYF
TGTGCCAGCAGTTTCCGGACCGCAACAGATACGCAGTATTTT
>NA|TRBV4-3|NA|TRBJ2-7
CASSQVDGTYEQYF
TGCGCCAGCAGCCAAGTTGACGGGACCTACGAGCAGTACTTC
>TRBD2|TRBV30|NA|TRBJ2-7
CAWSTGRGYEQYF
TGTGCCTGGAGTACCGGGAGGGGCTACGAGCAGTACTTC
>NA|TRBV16|NA|TRBJ1-4
CASSQSGVMREKLFF
TGTGCCAGCAGCCAATCGGGGGTTATGAGGGAAAAACTGTTTTTT
>TRBD2|TRBV6-5|few|TRBJ2-1
CATSSGTSVYNEQFF
TGTGCCACTTCGAGTGGGACTAGCGTATACAATGAGCAGTTCTTC
>NA|TRBV18|NA|TRBJ1-1
CASSLGVLGNTEAFF
TGTGCCAGCTCCCTCGGGGTGTTAGGGAACACTGAAGCTTTCTTT
>TRBD1|TRBV9|NA|TRBJ2-7
CASSDWDRGAKDYEQYF
TGTGCCAGCAGCGACTGGGACAGGGGAGCTAAGGACTACGAGCAGTACTTC
>TRBD1|TRBV27|NA|TRBJ1-2
CASSLAGTGGFYGYTF
TGTGCCAGCAGTTTAGCAGGGACAGGCGGTTTTTATGGCTACACCTTC
>NA|TRBV28|NA|TRBJ1-2
CATDGERVYGYTF
TGTGCCACCGATGGGGAACGGGTTTATGGCTACACCTTC
>NA|TRBV19|medium-sized|TRBJ1-4
CASSLLPWTSPFF
TGTGCCAGTAGTCTCCTCCCTTGGACAAGCCCGTTTTTT
>TRBD2|TRBV5-4|NA|TRBJ2-1
CASSFPGTSGGKSSYNEQFF
TGTGCCAGCAGCTTTCCCGGGACTAGCGGGGGGAAGAGCTCCTACAATGAGCAGTTCTTC
>TRBD1|TRBV7-9|NA|TRBJ1-5
CASSWDSNQPQHF
TGTGCCAGCAGCTGGGACAGTAATCAGCCCCAGCATTTT
>NA|TRBV19|NA|TRBJ1-2
CASSRILGYGYTF
TGTGCCAGTAGTAGAATTTTAGGCTATGGCTACACCTTC
>NA|TRBV6-5|NA|TRBJ1-2
CASSYSLEGVAGYTF
TGTGCCAGCAGTTACTCGCTCGAGGGGGTCGCCGGCTACACCTTC
>NA|TRBV10-3|NA|TRBJ2-1
CAIRDSGNNEQFF
TGTGCCATCAGGGACTCTGGAAACAATGAGCAGTTCTTC
>NA|TRBV6-6|NA|TRBJ2-5
CASTDTEGVAETQYF
TGTGCCAGCACTGACACAGAGGGCGTCGCGGAGACCCAGTACTTC
>NA|TRBV11-1|NA|TRBJ1-2
CASSSSFTGFHGYTF
TGTGCCAGCAGCTCCAGTTTCACAGGGTTTCATGGCTACACCTTC
>TRBD1|TRBV7-3|NA|TRBJ2-1
CASSTDRGYEQFF
TGTGCCAGCAGCACTGACAGGGGGTATGAGCAGTTCTTC
>TRBD2|TRBV5-4|NA|TRBJ2-2
CASSRTSGRGTGELFF
TGTGCCAGCAGCCGGACTAGCGGGAGGGGTACCGGGGAGCTGTTTTTT
>NA|TRBV7-9|NA|TRBJ1-1
CASSLSFLENTEAFF
TGTGCCAGCAGCTTATCGTTCCTTGAGAACACTGAAGCTTTCTTT